Below, one T cell receptor (beta chain) is given with its context. Its antigen remains unknown. This CDR3 is 15 amino acids long. The V gene's germline CDR1 is SEHNR and CDR2 FQNEAQ (reference sequence). V shed 2 bases and J shed 5 bases, with 15 bases lying between them. Profiled with immunoSEQ multiplex PCR; TCRdb holds only in-frame clones, not every one. The repertoire holds about 36,000 clones, with approximately 90% as singletons. This sample is part of a study of OX40 agonist ivuxolimab in advanced cancers. Study context: Administration of intravenous ivuxolimab to patients occurred every 2 weeks at 0.01 to 10 mg/kg.

Study-level results: Part of the nonresponder group also had normalized T-cell clonal expansion that was low. Dose levels from 0.1 to 3.0 mg/kg saw CD4+ and CD8+ blood T cells expand clonally by week 6. The authors did not determine the antigen specificity of the expanded peripheral T cells.

The sequences come from CD4+ or CD8+ T cells sorted from blood, collected in a trial of the OX40 agonist ivuxolimab. The rearrangement uses TRBV7-9 and TRBJ2-5; tentatively, D is TRBD2 (5 bases). The receptor comes from an adult with an advanced solid tumor such as melanoma, head and neck, liver or kidney cancer. The CDR3 DNA reads as TGTGCCAGCAGCTTACAAGCGGCCATGGGGGAGACCCAGTACTTC. Its protein is CASSLQAAMGETQYF.